This TCR beta chain is drawn from a study of blood T cell repertoires in COVID-19. About the study: Sample material is recorded as cDNA or gDNA derived from T cells, B-cell-depleted T cells, or PBMCs.

TCRdb's copy holds only in-frame clones and misses some; the assay was immunoSEQ multiplex PCR. The table has hundreds of thousands of clones, 70% to 90% seen once. Germline V gene sequence: CDR1 SGHKS, CDR2 YYEKEE (reference sequence). Germline trimming cut 2 bases from V and 6 bases from J; bases unmatched to any gene: 14. The CDR3 is 19 residues long. The sequenced material came from peripheral blood. This receptor was identified in a woman aged 25-40 years with acute or convalescent COVID-19. The chain recombines TRBV5-5 with TRBJ2-3, with 14 bases identical to TRBD2. In DNA form, the CDR3 reads TGTGCCAGCAGCTTACTAGGTTCGGGACTAGCGGGAGCCAGGGATACGCAGTATTTT. Translated: CASSLLGSGLAGARDTQYF.